These T cell receptor beta chains were read from a single sample in a study of blood T cell repertoires in COVID-19. Data came from immunoSEQ multiplex PCR; TCRdb stores just in-frame clones and leaves some out. The sample has roughly 80,000 clones, roughly 86% seen once. The sequenced sample consisted of peripheral blood. Receptor source: a human donor in a cohort sampled during active COVID-19. Each CDR3 is given with its conserved first and last residue. D genes are given only for firm matches. Expanded clones get a size class; other rows say once, few or many, or leave the size out.

size	V	D	J	CDR3	DNA
.	TRBV11-1	TRBD1	TRBJ2-1	CASSADRGYEQFF	TGTGCCAGCAGCGCAGACAGGGGCTATGAGCAGTTCTTC
.	TRBV2	TRBD1	TRBJ2-6	CASTPQGASGANVLTF	TGTGCCAGCACGCCACAGGGGGCCTCTGGGGCCAACGTCCTGACTTTC
.	TRBV3-1/TRBV3-2	TRBD2	TRBJ2-1	CASSQEFRMTSGGTRNEQFF	TGTGCCAGCAGCCAAGAGTTCCGTATGACTAGCGGGGGGACGCGCAATGAGCAGTTCTTC
.	TRBV19	.	TRBJ1-2	CASSIQGGGYTF	TGTGCCAGTAGTATTCAGGGAGGTGGCTACACCTTC
.	TRBV5-1	.	TRBJ2-7	CASSSTLDSYEQYF	TGCGCCAGCAGCTCCACTCTAGATTCCTACGAGCAGTACTTC
.	TRBV18	.	TRBJ2-3	CASSPRQASTDTQYF	TGTGCCAGCTCACCACGACAGGCTAGCACAGATACGCAGTATTTT
.	TRBV18	TRBD2	TRBJ2-7	CASSLGGVSYEQYF	TGTGCCAGCTCACTCGGGGGGGTCTCCTACGAGCAGTACTTC
.	TRBV11-2	TRBD1	TRBJ2-1	CASSLDWGQGGHNEQFF	TGTGCCAGCAGCTTAGATTGGGGACAGGGTGGGCACAATGAGCAGTTCTTC
.	TRBV28	.	TRBJ2-7	CASSLITRGSGNEQYF	TGTGCCAGCAGTTTAATTACCCGGGGATCGGGGAACGAGCAGTACTTC
.	TRBV30	TRBD2	TRBJ2-7	CAWSVGGEGYYEQYF	TGTGCCTGGAGTGTAGGAGGGGAGGGGTACTACGAGCAGTACTTC
.	TRBV7-2	.	TRBJ2-7	CASSLSLPYEQYF	TGTGCCAGCAGCTTAAGCCTTCCCTACGAGCAGTACTTC
.	TRBV5-4	.	TRBJ2-7	CASSAQGKGYEQYF	TGTGCCAGCAGCGCACAGGGAAAGGGCTACGAGCAGTACTTC
.	TRBV10-2	.	TRBJ2-3	CASRTSAGGFYTDTQYF	TGCGCCAGCAGAACCTCAGCCGGGGGATTCTACACAGATACGCAGTATTTT
few	TRBV3-1/TRBV3-2	.	TRBJ1-3	CASSQNQGRGWLNTIYF	TGTGCCAGCAGCCAAAATCAAGGAAGGGGCTGGTTAAACACCATATATTTT